This entry lists 10 T cell receptor beta chains sequenced from one sample in a study of T cells in Graves' hyperthyroidism and ophthalmopathy. RNA transcripts provided the source from which TCR beta CDR3 regions were amplified. Using the HTBI primer set, a first-round RT-PCR was run on the TCR CDR3. TCRdb re-analysed the multiplex PCR reads in MiXCR, keeping a single row per CDR3 protein. Here the sample spans 150,000 or so distinct CDR3 sequences, approximately 24% being singletons. Sequenced input: blood. The receptors shown here come from a woman between 45 and 60 years old with Graves' hyperthyroidism that later progressed to Graves' ophthalmopathy.

This sequence joins TRBV10-3 and TRBJ2-7; 7 bases align to TRBD2. Germline-derived CDR1 and CDR2 are ENHRY and SYGVKD. CDR3 length: 13 residues. The ends lost 4 bases at V and 5 bases at J; junction bases unmatched: 5. The CDR3 sequence is CAISGGGGDEQYF. The DNA for the CDR3 is TGTGCCATCAGTGGGGGGGGGGGGGACGAGCAGTACTTC.

This clonotype was observed at least ten times. The chain carries TRBV5-5 and TRBJ2-5; D perhaps matches TRBD1 (6 bases). The V gene lost 4 bases and the J gene lost 5 bases, with 15 bases spanning the gap. This CDR3 has 14 amino acids. Germline V gene lookup returns CDR1 SGHKS and CDR2 YYEKEE (reference sequence). CDR3 in amino acids: CASSQSTGLETQYF. CDR3 nucleotides: TGTGCCAGCAGCCAAAGTACAGGGCTGGAGACCCAGTACTTC.

Many counts were recorded for this clonotype. The CDR3 region is CSVSPGLHSYEQYF. For the CDR3, the DNA is TGCAGCGTTTCCCCGGGACTCCACTCCTACGAGCAGTACTTC. This chain uses TRBV29-1 with TRBJ2-7, with a possible D match to TRBD2 (6 bases). Trimming took off 5 bases at V and 0 bases at J, with 14 bases between the two ends. Germline CDR1 reads SQVTM; CDR2 reads ANQGSEA. CDR3 length: 14 residues.

This clonotype has only a few counts. The V gene is TRBV12-3 or TRBV12-4, the J gene TRBJ1-4, with D unclear. This CDR3 is 14 amino acids long. The V end lost 5 bases, the J end lost 0 bases, and 7 bases lay between the germline ends. CDR3 in DNA: TGTGCCAGCAGTCGAAGAGCAACTAATGAAAAACTGTTTTTT. This gives the protein CASSRRATNEKLFF.

This clonotype was seen ten or more times. The chain uses TRBV20-1 and TRBJ2-5; D unclear. Looked up from germline, CDR1 is DFQATT and CDR2 is SNEGSKA (reference sequence). Trimming took off 3 bases at V and 0 bases at J, with 14 bases between the two ends. CDR3 size: 15 residues. CDR3 sequence reads: CSASWAAADQETQYF. CDR3 DNA sequence: TGCAGTGCTAGTTGGGCGGCAGCAGACCAAGAGACCCAGTACTTC.

The rearrangement links TRBV10-3 to TRBJ2-1; 7 nucleotides line up with TRBD2. Germline values: CDR1 ENHRY, CDR2 SYGVKD. The CDR3 sequence is 14 residues long. J was trimmed by 9 bases and V by 4 bases; bases with no gene match: 9. The CDR3 nucleotides read TGTGCCATCAGTGCGTTTGCGGGAGAGGGTGAGCAGTTCTTC. It encodes CAISAFAGEGEQFF.

This rearrangement joins TRBV19 to TRBJ2-7; 10 bases match TRBD1. Losses at the gene ends were 1 base for V and 3 bases for J; bases not matched to a gene: 0. The CDR3 is 14 amino acids. Germline values: CDR1 LNHDA, CDR2 SQIVND (reference sequence). CDR3 DNA: TGTGCCAGTAGTATAGGGACAGGGGGCTACGAGCAGTACTTC. As protein: CASSIGTGGYEQYF. The full variable domain, rest sourced from reference TRBV19 and TRBJ2-7, is DGGITQSPKYLFRKEGQNVTLSCEQNLNHDAMYWYRQDPGQGLRLIYYSQIVNDFQKGDIAEGYSVSREKKESFPLTVTSAQKNPTAFYLCASSIGTGGYEQYFGPGTRLTVT.

This clonotype was detected many times. This chain joins TRBV30 and TRBJ2-1; 7 nucleotides agree with TRBD2. V lost 3 bases, J lost 6 bases, and 11 bases stayed unmatched. This CDR3 comprises 15 residues. CDR1 is GTSNPN, CDR2 SVGIG, per germline (reference sequence). In DNA, the CDR3 is TGTGCCTGGAGAAGTGGACTAGTCCGGGGCAATGAGCAGTTCTTC. Protein product: CAWRSGLVRGNEQFF.

This clonotype was recorded at least ten times. The rearrangement links TRBV29-1 to TRBJ2-1, with D unresolved. Trimming removed 0 bases from V and 7 bases from J, with 7 bases in between. The CDR3 runs 12 residues. Germline V gene sequence: CDR1 SQVTM, CDR2 ANQGSEA. The CDR3 sequence is CSVEELRNEQFF. The CDR3 DNA reads as TGCAGCGTTGAAGAGCTACGGAATGAGCAGTTCTTC.

The rearrangement links TRBV12-3 or TRBV12-4 to TRBJ2-7, with D possibly TRBD2 on 5 matching bases. This CDR3 is built from 14 residues. V was clipped by 3 bases and J by 6 bases, with 15 bases between them. The CDR3 protein is CASSFQGSSLEQYF. The DNA of the CDR3 is TGTGCCAGCAGTTTCCAAGGGAGCTCGCTCGAGCAGTACTTC.